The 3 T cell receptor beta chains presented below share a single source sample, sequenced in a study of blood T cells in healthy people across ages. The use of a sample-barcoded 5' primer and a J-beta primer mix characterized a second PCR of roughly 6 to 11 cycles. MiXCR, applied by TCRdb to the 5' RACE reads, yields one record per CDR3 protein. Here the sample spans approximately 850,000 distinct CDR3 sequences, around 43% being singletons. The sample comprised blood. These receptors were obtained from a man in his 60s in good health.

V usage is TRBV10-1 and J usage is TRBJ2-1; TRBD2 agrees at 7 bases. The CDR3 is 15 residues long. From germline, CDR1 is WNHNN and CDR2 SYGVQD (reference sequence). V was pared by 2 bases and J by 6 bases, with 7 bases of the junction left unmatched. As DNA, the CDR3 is TGCGCCAGCAGTGAGACCAGCGGGGATCGCAATGAGCAGTTCTTC. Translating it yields CASSETSGDRNEQFF.

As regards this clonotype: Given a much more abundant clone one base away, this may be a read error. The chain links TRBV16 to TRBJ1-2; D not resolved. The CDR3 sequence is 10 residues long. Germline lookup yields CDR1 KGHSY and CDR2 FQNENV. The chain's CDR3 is CASGNSGCTF. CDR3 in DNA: TGTGCCAGCGGTAACTCGGGCTGCACCTTC.

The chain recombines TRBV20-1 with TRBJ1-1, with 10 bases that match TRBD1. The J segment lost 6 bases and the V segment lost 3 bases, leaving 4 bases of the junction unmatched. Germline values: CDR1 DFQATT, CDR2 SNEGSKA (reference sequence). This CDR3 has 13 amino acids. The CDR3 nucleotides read TGCAGTGCTAGGGGACAGGGGTTGGCTGAAGCTTTCTTT. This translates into CSARGQGLAEAFF.